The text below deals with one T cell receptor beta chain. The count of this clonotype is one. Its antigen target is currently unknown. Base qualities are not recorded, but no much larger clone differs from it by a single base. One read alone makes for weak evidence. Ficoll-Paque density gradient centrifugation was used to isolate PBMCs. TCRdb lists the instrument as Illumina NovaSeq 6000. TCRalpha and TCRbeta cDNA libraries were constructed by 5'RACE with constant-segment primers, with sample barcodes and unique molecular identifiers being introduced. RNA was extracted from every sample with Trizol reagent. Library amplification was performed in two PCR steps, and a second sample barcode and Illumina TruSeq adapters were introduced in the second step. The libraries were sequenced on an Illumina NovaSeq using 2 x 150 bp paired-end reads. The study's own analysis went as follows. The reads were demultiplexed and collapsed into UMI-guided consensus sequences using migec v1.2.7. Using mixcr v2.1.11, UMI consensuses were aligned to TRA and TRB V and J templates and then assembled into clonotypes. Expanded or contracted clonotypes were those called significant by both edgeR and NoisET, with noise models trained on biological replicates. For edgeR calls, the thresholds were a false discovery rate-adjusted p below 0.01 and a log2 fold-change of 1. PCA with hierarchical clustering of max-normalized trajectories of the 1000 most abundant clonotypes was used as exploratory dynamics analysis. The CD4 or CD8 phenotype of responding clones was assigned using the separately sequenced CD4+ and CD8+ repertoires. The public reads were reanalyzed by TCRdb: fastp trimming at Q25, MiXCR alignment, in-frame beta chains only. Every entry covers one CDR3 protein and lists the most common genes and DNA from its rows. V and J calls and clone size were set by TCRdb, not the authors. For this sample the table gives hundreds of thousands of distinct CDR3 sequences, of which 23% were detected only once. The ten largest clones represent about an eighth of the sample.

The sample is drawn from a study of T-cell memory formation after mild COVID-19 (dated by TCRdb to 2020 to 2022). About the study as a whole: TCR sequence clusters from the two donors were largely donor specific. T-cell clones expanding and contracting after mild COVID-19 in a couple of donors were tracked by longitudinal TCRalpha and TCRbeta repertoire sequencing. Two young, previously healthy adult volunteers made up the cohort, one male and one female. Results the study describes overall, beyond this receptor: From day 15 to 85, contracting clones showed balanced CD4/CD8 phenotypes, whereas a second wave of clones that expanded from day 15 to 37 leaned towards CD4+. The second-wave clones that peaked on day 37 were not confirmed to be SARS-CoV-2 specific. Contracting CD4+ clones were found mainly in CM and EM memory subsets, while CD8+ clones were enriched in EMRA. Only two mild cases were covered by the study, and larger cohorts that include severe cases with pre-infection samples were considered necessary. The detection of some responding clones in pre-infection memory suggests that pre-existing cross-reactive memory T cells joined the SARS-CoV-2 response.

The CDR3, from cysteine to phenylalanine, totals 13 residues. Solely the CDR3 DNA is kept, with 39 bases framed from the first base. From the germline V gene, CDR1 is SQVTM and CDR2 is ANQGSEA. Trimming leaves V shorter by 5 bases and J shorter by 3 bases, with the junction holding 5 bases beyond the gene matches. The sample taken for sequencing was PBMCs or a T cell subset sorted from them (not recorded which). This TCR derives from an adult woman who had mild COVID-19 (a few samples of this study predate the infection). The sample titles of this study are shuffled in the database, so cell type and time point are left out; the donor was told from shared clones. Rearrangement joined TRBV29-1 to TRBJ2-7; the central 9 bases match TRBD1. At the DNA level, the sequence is TGCAGCGTTACAGGGGGCGTTTTCTACGAGCAGTACTTC. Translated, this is CSVTGGVFYEQYF.